Shown below are 25 T cell receptor beta chains from a single sample sequenced in a study of shared clonotypes between healthy human individuals. The protocol was immunoSEQ multiplex PCR, while the TCRdb copy is restricted to in-frame clones and leaves out a portion. The table has roughly 1,500,000 clones, approximately 98.5% seen once. The specimen sequenced was naive CD4+ T cells sorted from blood. Subset noted: CD45RA+ positively selected. These TCRs come from a man aged 25-45 years in good health.

The chain links TRBV30 to TRBJ2-2; 9 positions match TRBD1. CDR3 length: 14 residues. Germline V gives CDR1 GTSNPN, CDR2 SVGIG (reference sequence). V trimming: 1 base; J trimming: 5 bases; junction bases outside the gene matches: 2. CDR3 in amino acids: CAWSDRGQTGELFF. DNA for the CDR3: TGTGCCTGGAGTGACAGGGGGCAAACCGGGGAGCTGTTTTTT.

A note on this clone: Other DNA sequences within the sample encode an identical CDR3. This chain uses TRBV5-1 with TRBJ2-5; D unclear. This CDR3 has 13 residues. Trimming removed 0 bases from V and 2 bases from J, with 5 bases in between. Germline CDR1 SGHRS, CDR2 YFSETQ. CDR3 DNA sequence: TGCGCCAGCAGCTTGGAGCGTCAAGAGACCCAGTACTTC. This sequence encodes CASSLERQETQYF.

CDR3 coding DNA: TGTGCCAGCAGTTACCGGACTAGCGGGGCCCAGTACTTC. Encoded protein: CASSYRTSGAQYF. The chain carries TRBV6-5 and TRBJ2-7, with 12 bases lining up with TRBD2. With 2 bases clipped from V and 10 bases from J, the junction kept 3 bases outside the gene matches. Germline V gene sequence: CDR1 MNHEY, CDR2 SVGAGI. The CDR3 is made up of 13 amino acids.

This chain uses TRBV5-1 with TRBJ2-1; the match to TRBD2 covers 8 bases. Germline V gene sequence: CDR1 SGHRS, CDR2 YFSETQ. The CDR3 is made up of 15 amino acids. V trimming: 0 bases; J trimming: 8 bases; junction bases outside the gene matches: 7. The CDR3, as DNA: TGCGCCAGCAGCTTGGCAAGCGGGAGTCGACATGAGCAGTTCTTC. This codes for CASSLASGSRHEQFF. Full variable domain (rest looked up from reference TRBV5-1 and TRBJ2-1): KAGVTQTPRYLIKTRGQQVTLSCSPISGHRSVSWYQQTPGQGLQFLFEYFSETQRNKGNFPGRFSGRQFSNSRSEMNVSTLELGDSALYLCASSLASGSRHEQFFGPGTRLTVL.

CDR3 in DNA: TGTGCCAGCAGCCGAACCTCTAGGGGAGAAGGCTACACCTTC. It is translated as CASSRTSRGEGYTF. This rearrangement joins TRBV11-2 to TRBJ1-2; D possibly corresponds to TRBD1 (5 bases). This CDR3 has 14 amino acids. Germline V gene data show CDR1 as SGHAT and CDR2 as FQNNGV. The ends were cut back, 5 bases at V and 8 bases at J, with 18 bases in the middle. The variable domain in full, with the rest retrieved from reference TRBV11-2 and TRBJ1-2, is EAGVAQSPRYKIIEKRQSVAFWCNPISGHATLYWYQQILGQGPKLLIQFQNNGVVDDSQLPKDRFSAERLKGVDSTLKIQPAKLEDSAVYLCASSRTSRGEGYTFGSGTRLTVV.

The CDR3 sequence: CASSVGVVTSYNEQFF. Here the CDR3 DNA reads TGTGCCAGCAGCGTAGGAGTAGTAACATCCTACAATGAGCAGTTCTTC. The gene calls are TRBV9 and TRBJ2-1; D not certain. V was cut by 0 bases and J by 1 base, with 11 bases left in between. Germline V lookup: CDR1 SGDLS, CDR2 YYNGEE. CDR3 length: 16 amino acids. The full variable domain, with the rest looked up from reference TRBV9 and TRBJ2-1, is DSGVTQTPKHLITATGQRVTLRCSPRSGDLSVYWYQQSLDQGLQFLIQYYNGEERAKGNILERFSAQQFPDLHSELNLSSLELGDSALYFCASSVGVVTSYNEQFFGPGTRLTVL.

This clone was counted once. This chain joins TRBV11-2 and TRBJ2-1; TRBD2 matches at 9 bases. The junction had 6 bases not matched to a gene; V was cut back by 5 bases and J by 7 bases. The germline CDR1 and CDR2 sequences are SGHAT and FQNNGV. The CDR3 has 14 residues. The CDR3 DNA is TGTGCCAGCAGCGGGAGCGGGAGGTGGAATGAGCAGTTCTTC. It codes for CASSGSGRWNEQFF. Supplemented by reference TRBV11-2 and TRBJ2-1, the full variable domain reads EAGVAQSPRYKIIEKRQSVAFWCNPISGHATLYWYQQILGQGPKLLIQFQNNGVVDDSQLPKDRFSAERLKGVDSTLKIQPAKLEDSAVYLCASSGSGRWNEQFFGPGTRLTVL.

In the case of this clone: Other DNA sequences within the sample encode an identical CDR3. CDR3 bases: TGCAGCGTAGCGGGACTGAACACCGGGGAGCTGTTTTTT. Its protein is CSVAGLNTGELFF. This chain connects TRBV29-1 to TRBJ2-2; 7 bases fit TRBD2. Germline CDR1 is SQVTM and CDR2 is ANQGSEA. The CDR3 runs to 13 residues. V dropped 6 bases and J dropped 1; count of bases not matched to a gene: 2.

The chain uses TRBV15 and TRBJ2-1; D tentatively reads TRBD1 or TRBD2 (5 bases each). Trimming cost V 0 bases and J 8 bases, with 17 bases left between them. Germline lookup yields CDR1 LNHNV and CDR2 YYDKDF (reference sequence). CDR3 length: 16 residues. CDR3: CATSRDLQGVGHEQFF. The CDR3 nucleotides read TGTGCCACCAGCAGAGATCTTCAGGGAGTGGGCCATGAGCAGTTCTTC.

V gene TRBV27 combines with J gene TRBJ2-2; 9 bases line up with TRBD1. CDR1 and CDR2 from the germline V gene are MNHEY and SMNVEV (reference sequence). V dropped 6 bases and J dropped 5; count of bases not matched to a gene: 4. The CDR3 sequence is 14 residues long. For the CDR3, the DNA is TGTGCCAGCAGACCGGACAGGGGTACCGGGGAGCTGTTTTTT. Protein: CASRPDRGTGELFF.

Turning to this clone: Other nucleotide sequences in the sample specify the same CDR3. The J gene is TRBJ2-7, the V gene TRBV18, with D tentatively TRBD1 or TRBD2 (5 bases each). V lost 3 bases and J lost 0, with 6 bases in between. This CDR3 contains 13 residues. CDR1 is KGHSH, CDR2 LQKENI, per germline. This chain's CDR3 is CASSPRGSYEQYF. CDR3 coding DNA: TGTGCCAGCTCACCGAGGGGCTCCTACGAGCAGTACTTC.

The J gene is TRBJ2-7, the V gene TRBV15, with 7 bases that match TRBD1. Germline assignment: CDR1 LNHNV and CDR2 YYDKDF (reference sequence). There are 15 residues in the CDR3. V lost 0 bases, J lost 7 bases, and 9 bases stayed unmatched. The CDR3 sequence is CATSREYNRGWEQYF. CDR3 sequence (DNA): TGTGCCACCAGCAGAGAATACAACAGGGGTTGGGAGCAGTACTTC.

This chain uses TRBV11-3 with TRBJ2-7, with 15 nucleotides matching TRBD2. The CDR3 totals 17 residues. CDR1 SGHNT and CDR2 YENEEA come from the germline V gene. The junction had 7 bases not matched to a gene; V was cut back by 4 bases and J by 3 bases. The CDR3 DNA reads TGTGCCAGCAGCTCCGGGACTAGCGGGAGGAGATACTACGAGCAGTACTTC. It specifies CASSSGTSGRRYYEQYF.

The genes are TRBV11-2 and TRBJ1-1; no clear D gene. CDR3 length equals 14 residues. CDR1 SGHAT and CDR2 FQNNGV come from the germline V gene. V was cut by 3 bases and J by 4 bases, with 12 bases left in between. The chain's CDR3 is CASSFSRLATEAFF. CDR3 bases: TGTGCCAGCAGCTTTAGCAGGCTGGCCACTGAAGCTTTCTTT.

This sequence joins TRBV5-6 and TRBJ2-1; 10 nucleotides line up with TRBD2. This CDR3 spans 15 amino acids. Unmatched junction bases numbered 4, after V lost 0 bases and J lost 7 bases. CDR1 is SGHDT, CDR2 YYEEEE, per germline. In DNA form, the CDR3 reads TGTGCCAGCAGCTTGGCTAGCGGGAGAGGGAATGAGCAGTTCTTC. Its protein product is CASSLASGRGNEQFF.

This rearrangement joins TRBV27 to TRBJ2-1; no clear D. Germline V gene data show CDR1 as MNHEY and CDR2 as SMNVEV (reference sequence). V was clipped by 4 bases and J by 7 bases, with 17 bases between them. CDR3 length: 15 residues. CDR3 amino acids: CASSSRGARRNEQFF. In DNA form, the CDR3 reads TGTGCCAGCAGTTCCCGAGGAGCGCGGCGGAATGAGCAGTTCTTC.

This chain uses TRBV30 with TRBJ1-5; D is unclear. V gave up 5 bases and J gave up 0 bases, with 17 bases separating them. There are 16 residues in the CDR3. Germline V lookup: CDR1 GTSNPN, CDR2 SVGIG (reference sequence). The chain's CDR3 is CAWSPPGADSNQPQHF. In DNA form, the CDR3 reads TGTGCCTGGTCCCCCCCGGGAGCGGATAGCAATCAGCCCCAGCATTTT.

The chain joins TRBV7-2 to TRBJ2-7; 7 nucleotides align to TRBD1. The CDR3 loop spans 13 amino acids. The V segment lost 5 bases and the J segment 5 bases; nucleotides outside the gene matches: 6. CDR1 and CDR2 (germline): SGHTA, FQGNSA. The CDR3 sequence is CASSREQGNEQYF. The CDR3 coding sequence is TGTGCCAGCAGCCGAGAACAGGGGAACGAGCAGTACTTC.

The table lists this clone with a count of one. The chain couples TRBV27 to TRBJ1-2; weak D call: TRBD1 (6 bases). V dropped 2 bases and J dropped 8 bases, with 9 bases sitting between them. Germline loops: CDR1 MNHEY, CDR2 SMNVEV (reference sequence). The CDR3 extends over 12 amino acids. Here the CDR3 reads CASSLKGEGYTF. CDR3 coding DNA: TGTGCCAGCAGTTTAAAGGGGGAGGGCTACACCTTC.

The J gene is TRBJ2-7, the V gene TRBV6-6; D is ambiguous. Trimming removed 0 bases at V and 0 bases at J, with 9 bases between. The V gene's germline CDR1 is MNHNY and CDR2 SVGAGI (reference sequence). The CDR3 has 15 residues. In DNA form, the CDR3 reads TGTGCCAGCAGTTACTCAACAGCGAGCTCCTACGAGCAGTACTTC. Amino acid sequence: CASSYSTASSYEQYF.

This clone was observed a single time. The chain uses TRBV29-1 and TRBJ2-2; D is perhaps TRBD2 (5 bases). Trimming took 4 bases from V and 0 from J, leaving 9 bases between them. The germline gives CDR1 SQVTM, CDR2 ANQGSEA. This CDR3 region has 14 residues. The CDR3 region has the DNA TGCAGCGTTGGAGGGAGAACGAACACCGGGGAGCTGTTTTTT. Translation gives CSVGGRTNTGELFF.

The V gene is TRBV21-1, the J gene TRBJ2-7. TRBV21-1 is a pseudogene. The CDR3 has 14 amino acids. For the CDR3, the DNA is TGTGCCAGCAGCCCAGCCGGCTACCACTACGAGCAGTACTTC. It is translated as CASSPAGYHYEQYF.

The chain recombines TRBV2 with TRBJ2-7; TRBD1 matches 11 bases. The germline gives CDR1 SNHLY, CDR2 FYNNEI. This CDR3 has 14 residues. The trim removed 6 bases at V and 5 bases at J, leaving 6 bases unmatched. Here the CDR3 reads CASRAGTGGNEQYF. CDR3 sequence (DNA): TGTGCCAGCAGGGCGGGGACAGGGGGTAACGAGCAGTACTTC.

The J gene is TRBJ2-5, the V gene TRBV7-2; tentative D call: TRBD2 (5 bases). Germline CDR1 and CDR2: SGHTA and FQGNSA. The length of the CDR3 is 12 residues. Deletions cut 2 bases from V and 9 bases from J, with 10 bases between. CDR3 protein: CASSLHRGPQYF. Here the CDR3 DNA reads TGTGCCAGCAGCTTACATCGAGGGCCCCAGTACTTC.

V gene TRBV5-5 combines with J gene TRBJ2-7; unclear D gene. The CDR3 is 15 residues long. The germline V gene encodes CDR1 SGHKS and CDR2 YYEKEE (reference sequence). V lost 0 bases and J 0 bases, leaving 10 bases between the germline ends. CDR3 sequence reads: CASSLGPKSSYEQYF. The CDR3 region has the DNA TGTGCCAGCAGCTTGGGTCCTAAAAGCTCCTACGAGCAGTACTTC.